This is a list of T cell receptor beta chains from one sample in a study of cytomegalovirus exposure and HLA in healthy donors. The method was immunoSEQ multiplex PCR; TCRdb's version includes in-frame clones alone and lacks a portion of them. This sample carries approximately 70,000 clones, around four fifths of them seen once, and the ten largest clones take about a fifth. The specimen sequenced was PBMCs. The receptors were gathered from a woman aged 25 to 39 in good health and CMV-seropositive. Each CDR3 is given with its conserved first and last residue. A D gene is named only where the DNA matches it firmly. The size of a clone is reported for some rows only, either as once, few or many, or as a class for expanded clones.

TRBJ2-7	TRBV6-6	few	TRBD1	TGTGCCAGCGGGGGACAGTCAGCACCAGTGCAGTACTTC	CASGGQSAPVQYF
TRBJ1-4	TRBV5-4	once	NA	TGTGCCAGCAGCCCAGACCTCCGCGGGACAACTAATGAAAAACTGTTTTTT	CASSPDLRGTTNEKLFF
TRBJ2-6	TRBV28	once	NA	TGTGCCAGCAGCATGTTTGCGGGGGCCAACGTCCTGACTTTC	CASSMFAGANVLTF
TRBJ1-1	TRBV7-3	NA	NA	TGTGCCAGCAGCCCCGGAGGGCTGAACACTGAAGCTTTCTTT	CASSPGGLNTEAFF
TRBJ2-7	TRBV5-6	NA	NA	TGTGCCAGCAGCTCCTTATACGAGCAGTACTTC	CASSSLYEQYF
TRBJ1-4	TRBV7-8	NA	NA	TGTGCCAGCAGCTTACAGGGCCGTAATGAAAAACTGTTTTTT	CASSLQGRNEKLFF
TRBJ2-7	TRBV5-1	few	TRBD1	TGCGCCAGCAGCTCCGGGACAGGGGTGTCCGAGCAGTACTTC	CASSSGTGVSEQYF
TRBJ1-1	TRBV6-1	NA	NA	TGTGCCAGCAGCCCTGATGCAGGCCGGAACACTGAAGCTTTCTTT	CASSPDAGRNTEAFF
TRBJ2-7	TRBV4-2	once	TRBD2	TGTGCCAGCAGCCGACGACTAGCGGAGGGGGCTTACGAGCAGTACTTC	CASSRRLAEGAYEQYF
TRBJ2-3	TRBV28	NA	TRBD1	TGTGCCAGCAGATACGGACAGGGAGCAGATACGCAGTATTTT	CASRYGQGADTQYF
TRBJ2-7	TRBV5-4	NA	TRBD2	TGTGCCAGCAGCTTGATGGCGGGAGGGGACTACGAGCAGTACTTC	CASSLMAGGDYEQYF
TRBJ1-1	TRBV6-5	NA	NA	TGTGCCAGCACTCAACAGGGTGAAGCTTTCTTT	CASTQQGEAFF
TRBJ2-3	TRBV2	NA	NA	TGTGTCAGCATGAAAATGCGGGATGCCCCGGATACGCAGTATTTT	CVSMKMRDAPDTQYF
TRBJ2-7	TRBV7-9	NA	NA	TGTGCCAGCAGCCCAGACCTAGCGCCAGCCTACGAGCAGTACTTC	CASSPDLAPAYEQYF
TRBJ1-1	TRBV27	NA	TRBD1	TGTGCCAGCTTTAACAGGGGGAGAACTGAAGCTTTCTTT	CASFNRGRTEAFF
TRBJ1-4	TRBV4-2	NA	TRBD1	TGTGCCAGCAGCCAAGGAGATAGTACGGACAGGGTTAATGAAAAACTGTTTTTT	CASSQGDSTDRVNEKLFF
TRBJ2-2	TRBV7-2	NA	NA	TGTGCCAGCAGCTTGGCCGAAGTCGGGGAGCTGTTTTTT	CASSLAEVGELFF
TRBJ2-3	TRBV10-1	once	NA	TGCGCCAGCAGTGCCTCCACAGATACGCAGTATTTT	CASSASTDTQYF